This passage covers 2 T cell receptor beta chains from one sample sequenced in a study of blood T cell dynamics during melanoma immunotherapy (dated by TCRdb to the early 2020s). The sample's time point, from its label and the paper: pre-treatment baseline. The method was the immunoSEQ multiplex PCR assay. Here the immuneACCESS table is served through TCRdb, limited to in-frame sequences with V and J called. Missing clones are a known gap in these copies; in checked studies unresolved V genes cover under half, and the rest lacks a known reason. Present in this sample are 14,000 or so clones, around 86% of which were seen just once. Jointly, the top ten make up around 6% of the sample. Sequenced material: blood, taken from a patient treated with checkpoint blockade. The receptors were sampled from a human donor with melanoma.

The CDR3 spells CSVGETSGYTF. CDR3 in DNA: TGCAGCGTTGGAGAGACTAGTGGCTACACCTTC. The J gene is TRBJ1-2, the V gene TRBV29-1; D gene unclear. The germline V and J ends were trimmed by 4 bases and 7 bases, with 10 bases remaining between them. The CDR3 runs to 11 residues. Germline assignment: CDR1 SQVTM and CDR2 ANQGSEA. The full variable domain, in which reference TRBV29-1 and TRBJ1-2 provide the parts outside the CDR3, is SAVISQKPSRDICQRGTSLTIQCQVDSQVTMMFWYRQQPGQSLTLIATANQGSEATYESGFVIDKFPISRPNLTFSTLTVSNMSPEDSSIYLCSVGETSGYTFGSGTRLTVV.

V and J are TRBV7-2 and TRBJ1-2; 10 nucleotides line up with TRBD1. The CDR3 extends over 16 amino acids. CDR1 is SGHTA, CDR2 FQGNSA, per germline. The junction had 12 bases not matched to a gene; V was cut back by 5 bases and J by 6 bases. The CDR3 DNA sequence: TGTGCCAGCAGCGGGGGACCGGGACAGGGGCTGGATGGCTACACCTTC. Residues: CASSGGPGQGLDGYTF.